A single sample gave rise to the 9 T cell receptor beta chains below, sequenced in a study of Ad26.COV2.S vaccination and SARS-CoV-2 variants. The treatment here: 15 to 20 received Ad26.COV2.S at low or high dose, single or two shots; 5 received placebo; per-sample allocation not given. Sample collection was performed on day 63 after the first vaccine or placebo injection. Using immunoSEQ multiplex PCR, the repertoire was profiled, and TCRdb retains in-frame clones only, with some absent. The sample lists about 680,000 clones, approximately 88% occurring once. The source was peripheral blood, collected in a trial of Ad26.COV2.S vaccine versus placebo. Every receptor here comes from a person aged 18 to 59 who received the Ad26.COV2.S COVID-19 vaccine or a placebo.

V usage is TRBV5-1 and J usage is TRBJ2-7; no clear D. V was pared by 7 bases and J by 2 bases, with 16 bases between. The CDR3 spans 14 residues. Germline V gene sequence: CDR1 SGHRS, CDR2 YFSETQ. CDR3 residues: CASSLPFPPYEQYF. CDR3 DNA: TGCGCCAGCTCTTTGCCGTTTCCCCCCTACGAGCAGTACTTC.

V is TRBV6-5 and J is TRBJ2-7; no clear D. CDR3 size: 12 residues. Trimming pared 10 bases from V and 1 base from J, leaving 11 bases between. Per germline, CDR1 MNHEY and CDR2 SVGAGI. CDR3 in amino acids: CATRTASYEQYF. The CDR3 DNA sequence: TGTGCCACCCGGACGGCTTCCTACGAGCAGTACTTC.

The V call is TRBV4-3, the J call TRBJ2-1, with a possible D match to TRBD1 (6 bases). This CDR3 is 14 amino acids long. Per germline, CDR1 LGHNA and CDR2 YSLEER. Trimming pared 0 bases from V and 7 bases from J, leaving 10 bases between. Here the CDR3 reads CASSQDLQGNEQFF. The CDR3 coding sequence is TGCGCCAGCAGCCAAGATCTTCAGGGGAATGAGCAGTTCTTC.

The chain links TRBV6-5 to TRBJ2-3; no definite D call. The CDR3 totals 15 residues. Germline-derived CDR1 and CDR2 are MNHEY and SVGAGI. Trimming took 2 bases from V and 2 from J, leaving 11 bases between them. The chain's CDR3 is CASSYLGAYTDTQYF. The CDR3 nucleotides are TGTGCCAGCAGTTACCTCGGAGCTTACACAGATACGCAGTATTTT.

This rearrangement joins TRBV28 to TRBJ2-2; D gene ambiguous. The V end was cut by 3 bases, the J end by 5 bases, with 1 base between. CDR1 is MDHEN, CDR2 SYDVKM, per germline. CDR3 length: 11 residues. Here the CDR3 reads CASSFTGELFF. CDR3 bases: TGTGCCAGCAGTTTTACCGGGGAGCTGTTTTTT.

The V call is TRBV19, the J call TRBJ1-1; TRBD1 aligns across 8 bases. J gave up 3 bases and V 6 bases, and 6 bases lay outside the gene matches. The CDR3 contains 14 residues. Per the germline V gene, CDR1 is LNHDA and CDR2 is SQIVND (reference sequence). CDR3 DNA sequence: TGTGCCAGTAGCAGACAGGGGAGGGACACTGAAGCTTTCTTT. It encodes CASSRQGRDTEAFF.

This sequence joins TRBV5-4 and TRBJ1-1; 7 nucleotides line up with TRBD1. Germline lookup yields CDR1 SGHNT and CDR2 YYREEE (reference sequence). The CDR3 loop spans 15 amino acids. V dropped 2 bases and J dropped 1; count of bases not matched to a gene: 5. CDR3 sequence (DNA): TGTGCCAGCAGCTTAATAACAGGGGCGAACACTGAAGCTTTCTTT. This codes for CASSLITGANTEAFF.

This clone is a singleton in its sample. Here the CDR3 DNA reads TGTGCCACGGGTGCGGATCGGGGCACTGAAGCTTTCTTT. Translating it yields CATGADRGTEAFF. J is TRBJ1-1 and V is TRBV15; D is uncertain. The ends were cut back, 9 bases at V and 4 bases at J, with 15 bases in the middle. Germline loops: CDR1 LNHNV, CDR2 YYDKDF (reference sequence). The CDR3 sequence is 13 residues long.

This sequence joins TRBV5-1 and TRBJ2-1; D unresolved. The germline gives CDR1 SGHRS, CDR2 YFSETQ. V lost 0 bases, J lost 6 bases, and 10 bases lay in between. The CDR3 covers 14 residues. The CDR3 protein is CASSLGLRTNEQFF. The CDR3 DNA sequence: TGCGCCAGCAGCTTGGGGCTGAGGACCAATGAGCAGTTCTTC.